The following is a TCR beta chain sequence with its context. Antigen unknown. Germline V lookup: CDR1 DFQATT, CDR2 SNEGSKA (reference sequence). This CDR3 spans 14 amino acids. V gave up 2 bases and J gave up 4 bases, with 11 bases separating them. The sample originates from a study of T cell repertoires in cytomegalovirus infection. Via MiXCR, TCRdb re-called the reads, giving one row per CDR3 protein. The data show approximately 590,000 distinct CDR3 sequences, over 35% seen once. Sequenced material: cultured PBMCs, taken from culture after CMV antigen stimulation. The clonotype originates from a human donor in good health (CMV status not recorded). Some clones in this sample may be carry-over from other donors' samples. V is TRBV20-1 and J is TRBJ1-4; D gene unclear. Here the CDR3 reads CSARKRRFNEKLFF. CDR3 nucleotides: TGCAGTGCTAGAAAACGGAGGTTTAATGAAAAACTGTTTTTT.